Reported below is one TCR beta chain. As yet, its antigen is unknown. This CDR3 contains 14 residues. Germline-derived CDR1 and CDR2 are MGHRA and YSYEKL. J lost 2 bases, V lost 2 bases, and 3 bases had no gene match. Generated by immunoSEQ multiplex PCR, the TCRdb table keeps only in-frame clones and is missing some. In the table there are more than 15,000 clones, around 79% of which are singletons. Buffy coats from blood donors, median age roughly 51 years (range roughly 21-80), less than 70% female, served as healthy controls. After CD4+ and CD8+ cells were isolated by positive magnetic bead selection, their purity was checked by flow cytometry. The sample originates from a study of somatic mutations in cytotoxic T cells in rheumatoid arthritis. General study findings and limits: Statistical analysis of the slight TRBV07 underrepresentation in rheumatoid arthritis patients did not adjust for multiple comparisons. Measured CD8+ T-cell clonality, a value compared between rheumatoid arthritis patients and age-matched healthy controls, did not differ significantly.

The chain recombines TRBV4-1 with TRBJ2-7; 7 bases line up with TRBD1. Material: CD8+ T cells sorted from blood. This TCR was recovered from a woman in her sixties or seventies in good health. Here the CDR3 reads CASSQLGTAYEQYF. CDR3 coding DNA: TGCGCCAGCAGCCAACTCGGGACAGCCTACGAGCAGTACTTC.